This is a list of T cell receptor beta chains from one sample in a study of OX40 agonist ivuxolimab in advanced cancers. Only in-frame clones appear in the TCRdb table, and some are missing; sequencing was by immunoSEQ multiplex PCR. Counted here are 60,000 to 65,000 clones, 65% to 90% occurring once; the ten biggest clones make up 0.55% to 0.8%. The sample here was CD4+ or CD8+ T cells sorted from blood, taken in a trial of the OX40 agonist ivuxolimab. All receptors come from an adult with an advanced solid tumor such as melanoma, head and neck, liver or kidney cancer. Each CDR3 is given with its conserved first and last residue. D genes are given only for firm matches. Clone size is not always given. Where it is, it says once, few, many or a class for expanded clones.

V	size	J	D	CDR3	DNA
TRBV5-1	.	TRBJ2-4	TRBD1	CASSPGGTGSTKNIQYF	TGCGCCAGCAGCCCCGGGGGGACAGGGTCGACCAAAAACATTCAGTACTTC
TRBV19	.	TRBJ1-5	.	CASSMKAKGDQPQHF	TGTGCCAGTAGTATGAAGGCTAAAGGGGATCAGCCCCAGCATTTT
TRBV5-1	few	TRBJ1-3	.	CASSLAGTGGNTIYF	TGCGCCAGCAGCTTGGCCGGGACGGGTGGAAACACCATATATTTT
TRBV19	.	TRBJ2-3	TRBD2	CASSNLAGVYTQYF	TGTGCCAGTAGTAATCTAGCGGGGGTATATACGCAGTATTTT
TRBV6-1	.	TRBJ2-7	.	CASRFLRGTYEQYF	TGTGCCAGCAGGTTCCTCCGGGGAACCTACGAGCAGTACTTC
TRBV2	.	TRBJ2-7	.	CASSAQGVREQYF	TGTGCCAGCAGTGCTCAGGGTGTGAGGGAGCAGTACTTC
TRBV6-1	.	TRBJ2-7	.	CASSSAVYYEQYF	TGTGCCAGCAGTTCGGCAGTGTACTACGAGCAGTACTTC
TRBV5-1	.	TRBJ2-5	.	CASSLGGHPSGGETQYF	TGCGCCAGCAGCTTGGGGGGACACCCCTCCGGGGGAGAGACCCAGTACTTC
TRBV10-2	.	TRBJ2-7	TRBD2	CASGRTRTAHEQYF	TGCGCCAGCGGAAGGACTAGAACGGCCCACGAGCAGTACTTC
TRBV5-1	.	TRBJ1-6	.	CASSSRSKEAPLHF	TGCGCCAGCAGCTCTCGGTCCAAAGAGGCACCCCTCCACTTT
TRBV5-1	.	TRBJ2-7	.	CASSPDRISYEQYF	TGCGCCAGCAGTCCGGACCGAATCTCCTACGAGCAGTACTTC
TRBV30	once	TRBJ1-2	.	CASVYGLLGYGYTF	TGTGCCTCCGTCTACGGGCTCCTCGGCTATGGCTACACCTTC
TRBV19	.	TRBJ2-1	TRBD2	CASSIDGRGGRDEQFF	TGTGCCAGTAGTATAGACGGGCGGGGGGGCCGAGATGAGCAGTTCTTC
TRBV10-3	.	TRBJ1-2	.	CAIKPGQGNYGYTF	TGTGCCATCAAGCCGGGACAAGGTAACTATGGCTACACCTTC
TRBV2	.	TRBJ2-4	TRBD2	CASSDSSGAKNIQYF	TGTGCCAGCAGTGATTCTAGCGGGGCCAAAAACATTCAGTACTTC
TRBV18	.	TRBJ2-2	.	CASSPRRVDGELFF	TGTGCCAGCTCACCTCGCAGGGTCGACGGGGAGCTGTTTTTT
TRBV6-1	.	TRBJ1-4	.	CASSRTVTNEKLFF	TGTGCCAGCAGTAGGACGGTGACCAATGAAAAACTGTTTTTT
TRBV2	.	TRBJ1-4	.	CASSEMIRNEKLFF	TGTGCCAGCAGTGAGATGATCAGAAATGAAAAACTGTTTTTT
TRBV5-6	.	TRBJ2-7	.	CASSYTGFYAYEQYF	TGTGCCAGCAGCTACACAGGGTTTTACGCCTACGAGCAGTACTTC
TRBV10-3	.	TRBJ2-7	.	CAISQAARGTHEQYF	TGTGCCATCAGCCAAGCAGCCAGGGGAACCCACGAGCAGTACTTC
TRBV15	.	TRBJ2-7	TRBD1	CATSRSGTGLNEQYF	TGTGCCACCAGCAGATCCGGGACAGGGCTCAACGAGCAGTACTTC
TRBV6-8	.	TRBJ2-5	TRBD2	CARTSGGSRETQYF	TGTGCCAGGACTAGCGGGGGGTCCCGGGAGACCCAGTACTTC
TRBV12-5	once	TRBJ2-3	TRBD2	CASGLVRGSGRSGADTQYF	TGTGCTAGTGGTTTGGTACGGGGTAGCGGGAGGTCAGGGGCGGATACGCAGTATTTT
TRBV21-1	few	TRBJ1-5	.	CASSKAGQGKAHQPQHF	TGTGCCAGCAGCAAAGCCGGACAGGGGAAGGCTCATCAGCCCCAGCATTTT
TRBV2	.	TRBJ2-1	TRBD1	CARRGNNEQFF	TGTGCCCGCAGGGGGAACAATGAGCAGTTCTTC
TRBV18	.	TRBJ1-3	.	CASSDGVDASGNTIYF	TGTGCCAGCTCAGACGGGGTGGACGCCTCTGGAAACACCATATATTTT
TRBV2	.	TRBJ1-1	.	CASSEAKVGRGNTEAFF	TGTGCCAGCAGTGAAGCCAAGGTGGGAAGGGGAAACACTGAAGCTTTCTTT
TRBV18	.	TRBJ2-2	TRBD2	CATSPGIGTSGTGELFF	TGTGCCACCTCACCGGGCATCGGGACTAGCGGGACCGGGGAGCTGTTTTTT
TRBV6-5	.	TRBJ2-3	.	CASSDYTQYF	TGTGCCAGCAGTGACTATACGCAGTATTTT
TRBV10-3	.	TRBJ2-4	.	CAISESVIRLFLAKNIQYF	TGTGCCATCAGTGAGTCTGTTATCCGACTTTTCCTAGCCAAAAACATTCAGTACTTC
TRBV25-1	.	TRBJ2-3	.	CASSEFDTQYF	TGTGCCAGCAGTGAATTTGATACGCAGTATTTT
TRBV5-4	.	TRBJ2-3	.	CASSPPTSTDTQYF	TGTGCCAGCAGCCCGCCGACCAGCACAGATACGCAGTATTTT
TRBV9	.	TRBJ2-7	.	CASSVTGRGYEQYF	TGTGCCAGCAGCGTAACGGGACGTGGATACGAGCAGTACTTC
TRBV2	.	TRBJ1-6	.	CASSYVRPLHF	TGTGCCAGCAGTTACGTTCGCCCCCTCCACTTT
TRBV5-5	.	TRBJ2-7	.	CASSVRDLSNEQYF	TGTGCCAGCAGCGTCAGGGACCTGTCGAACGAGCAGTACTTC
TRBV15	.	TRBJ2-3	TRBD2	CATSSGSGGSTDTQYF	TGTGCCACCAGCAGCGGGAGCGGGGGCAGCACAGATACGCAGTATTTT
TRBV5-1	.	TRBJ2-7	TRBD2	CASSSGLAGGPSSYEQYF	TGCGCCAGCAGCTCGGGGCTAGCGGGAGGCCCGAGCTCCTACGAGCAGTACTTC
TRBV7-2	.	TRBJ2-3	.	CASSYRGADTQYF	TGTGCCAGCAGCTATAGGGGTGCGGATACGCAGTATTTT
TRBV6-1	.	TRBJ2-2	.	CASRAGPGELFF	TGTGCCAGCAGGGCAGGGCCCGGGGAGCTGTTTTTT
TRBV7-9	.	TRBJ1-3	TRBD1	CASSPRQGRTGNTIYF	TGTGCCAGCAGTCCTAGACAGGGAAGGACTGGAAACACCATATATTTT
TRBV19	.	TRBJ2-1	TRBD2	CASSIRLAGVAFF	TGTGCCAGTAGTATTCGCCTAGCGGGAGTCGCGTTCTTC